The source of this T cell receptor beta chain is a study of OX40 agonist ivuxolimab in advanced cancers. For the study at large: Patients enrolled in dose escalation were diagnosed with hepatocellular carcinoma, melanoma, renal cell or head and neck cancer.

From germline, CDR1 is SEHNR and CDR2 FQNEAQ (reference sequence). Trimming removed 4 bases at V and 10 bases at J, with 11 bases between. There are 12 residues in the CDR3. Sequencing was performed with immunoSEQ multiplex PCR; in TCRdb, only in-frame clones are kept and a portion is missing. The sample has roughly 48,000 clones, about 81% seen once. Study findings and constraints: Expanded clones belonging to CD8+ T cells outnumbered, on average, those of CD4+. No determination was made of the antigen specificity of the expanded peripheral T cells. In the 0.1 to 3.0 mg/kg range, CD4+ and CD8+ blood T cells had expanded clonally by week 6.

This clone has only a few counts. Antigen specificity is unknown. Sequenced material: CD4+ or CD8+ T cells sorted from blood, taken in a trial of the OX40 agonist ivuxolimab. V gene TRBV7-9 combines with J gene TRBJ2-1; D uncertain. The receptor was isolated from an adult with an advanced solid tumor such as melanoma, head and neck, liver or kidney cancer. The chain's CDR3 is CASSSNRREQFF. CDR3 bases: TGTGCCAGCAGCTCTAACCGTCGAGAGCAGTTCTTC.